This TCR beta chain was recorded in a study of identical twins. Template switching (which added a universal primer site) was used, and cDNA carried unique molecular identifiers. TCRdb re-called the 5' RACE reads with MiXCR, one entry per CDR3 protein. This sample has around 670,000 distinct CDR3 sequences, with approximately 6% found just once. The CDR3 totals 14 residues. Trimming removed 4 bases at V and 2 bases at J, with 12 bases between. Germline lookup yields CDR1 SGHDN and CDR2 FVKESK. The clonotype was recovered from a man aged 18 to 29 in good health. J is TRBJ2-7 and V is TRBV14, with D tentatively TRBD1 (6 bases). Sequencing was carried out using naive T cells sorted from blood. The DNA of the CDR3 is TGTGCCAGCAGCCCCCAGGGGCCCACCTACGAGCAGTACTTC. Translation gives CASSPQGPTYEQYF.